The present TCR beta chain was sequenced within a study of regulatory T cells in long-lasting Graves disease. From germline, CDR1 is KGHSH and CDR2 LQKENI. The CDR3 covers 17 residues. The ends were cut back, 1 base at V and 2 bases at J, with 16 bases in the middle. Time point: newly diagnosed GD, antithyroid drugs for less than 3 months. Extracted PBMC RNA gave rise to the TCR library. This clonotype appeared a few times. What it binds is unknown. Findings and caveats of the study: Persistent Graves' patients showed a TCR diversity that was lower than that of newly diagnosed ones.

Building of the TCR beta libraries involved iRepertoire HTBI primers and Arm-PCR of CDR3 regions. Per the study methods: Among the samples, roughly 65 TRBV and around 15 TRBJ segments were identified. From the multiplex PCR reads, TCRdb called clonotypes with MiXCR, one entry per CDR3 protein. What appears here as the V and J calls and clone size reflects TCRdb's work, not the paper's. The table shows 500,000 to 700,000 distinct CDR3 sequences, with 16% occurring only once. The same sample was also used in a study of T cells in Graves' hyperthyroidism and ophthalmopathy.

The V and J genes are TRBV18 and TRBJ2-3; D gene uncertain. The clonotype originates from a woman aged 25-40 years with Graves disease. The source was peripheral blood mononuclear cells (PBMCs), collected at new diagnosis, from a patient treated with antithyroid drugs. CDR3 sequence: CASSPLAAATTTDTQYF. The CDR3 bases are TGTGCCAGCTCACCACTCGCCGCGGCTACCACCACAGATACGCAGTATTTT. Complete variable domain (other parts from reference TRBV18 and TRBJ2-3): NAGVMQNPRHLVRRRGQEARLRCSPMKGHSHVYWYRQLPEEGLKFMVYLQKENIIDESGMPKERFSAEFPKEGPSILRIQQVVRGDSAAYFCASSPLAAATTTDTQYFGPGTRLTVL.